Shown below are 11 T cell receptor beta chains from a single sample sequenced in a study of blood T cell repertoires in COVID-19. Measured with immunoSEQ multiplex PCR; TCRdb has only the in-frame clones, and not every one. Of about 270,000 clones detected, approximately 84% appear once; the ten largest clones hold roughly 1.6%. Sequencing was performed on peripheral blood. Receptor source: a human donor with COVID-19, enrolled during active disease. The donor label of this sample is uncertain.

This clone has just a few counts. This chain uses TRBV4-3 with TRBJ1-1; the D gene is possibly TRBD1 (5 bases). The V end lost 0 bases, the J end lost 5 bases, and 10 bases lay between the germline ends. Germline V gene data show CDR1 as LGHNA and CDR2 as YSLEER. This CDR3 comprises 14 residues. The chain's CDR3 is CASSQEGGLTEAFF. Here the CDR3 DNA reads TGCGCCAGCAGCCAAGAGGGGGGACTTACTGAAGCTTTCTTT.

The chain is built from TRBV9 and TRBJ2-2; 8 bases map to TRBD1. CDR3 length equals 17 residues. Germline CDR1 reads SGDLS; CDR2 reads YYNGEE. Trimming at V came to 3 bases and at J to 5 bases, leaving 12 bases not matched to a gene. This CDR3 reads CASSAYSQGARTGELFF. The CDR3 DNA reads TGTGCCAGCAGCGCGTACTCTCAGGGGGCGAGAACCGGGGAGCTGTTTTTT.

The CDR3 DNA reads as TGTGCCTGGACGCGGCAGGGGGCGAGTCGGAACACTGAAGCTTTCTTT. It translates to CAWTRQGASRNTEAFF. The rearrangement joins TRBV30 to TRBJ1-1; 8 nucleotides match TRBD1. The germline V gene has CDR1 GTSNPN and CDR2 SVGIG (reference sequence). This CDR3 comprises 16 residues. Trimming at V came to 4 bases and at J to 1 base, leaving 11 bases not matched to a gene.

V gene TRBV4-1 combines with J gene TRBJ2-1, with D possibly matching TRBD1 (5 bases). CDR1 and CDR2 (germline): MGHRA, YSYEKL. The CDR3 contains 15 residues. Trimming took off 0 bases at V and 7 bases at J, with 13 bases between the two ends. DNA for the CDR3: TGCGCCAGCAGCCAAGACACCCTGACAGTGAATGAGCAGTTCTTC. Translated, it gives CASSQDTLTVNEQFF.

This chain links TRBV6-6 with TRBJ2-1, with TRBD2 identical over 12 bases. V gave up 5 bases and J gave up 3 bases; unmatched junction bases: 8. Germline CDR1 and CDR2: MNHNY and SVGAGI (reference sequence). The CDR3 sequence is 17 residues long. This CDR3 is CASSQSLAGGVYNEQFF. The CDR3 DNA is TGTGCCAGCAGTCAGTCCCTAGCGGGAGGGGTCTACAATGAGCAGTTCTTC.

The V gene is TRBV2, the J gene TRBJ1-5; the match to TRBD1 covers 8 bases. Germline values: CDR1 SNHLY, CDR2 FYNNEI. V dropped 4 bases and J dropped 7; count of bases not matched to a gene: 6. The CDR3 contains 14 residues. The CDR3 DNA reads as TGTGCCAGCAGTGTCAGGGGGCAGTTGCAGCCCCAGCATTTT. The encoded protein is CASSVRGQLQPQHF.

As DNA, the CDR3 is TGTGCCAGCAGCGGGACAGGGCCCGGGGAGCTGTTTTTT. Translated, it gives CASSGTGPGELFF. The genes are TRBV21-1 and TRBJ2-2; TRBD1, the D gene given by the table, was not confirmed from the DNA. TRBV21-1 is described as a pseudogene. The CDR3 totals 13 residues.

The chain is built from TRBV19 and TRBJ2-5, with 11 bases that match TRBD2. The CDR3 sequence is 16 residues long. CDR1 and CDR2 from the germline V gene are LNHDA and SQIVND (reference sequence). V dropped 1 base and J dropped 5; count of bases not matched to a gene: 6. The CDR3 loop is CASSIVGTSGGETQYF. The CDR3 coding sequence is TGTGCCAGTAGTATAGTCGGGACTAGCGGTGGGGAGACCCAGTACTTC.

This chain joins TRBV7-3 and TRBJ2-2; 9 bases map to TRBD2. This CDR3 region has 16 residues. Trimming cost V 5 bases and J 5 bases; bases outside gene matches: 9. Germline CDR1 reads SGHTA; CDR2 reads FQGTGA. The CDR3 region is CASSLLGSGGTGELFF. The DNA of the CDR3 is TGTGCCAGCAGCCTCCTGGGCAGCGGGGGGACCGGGGAGCTGTTTTTT. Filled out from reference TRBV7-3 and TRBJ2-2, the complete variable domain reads GAGVSQTPSNKVTEKGKYVELRCDPISGHTALYWYRQSLGQGPEFLIYFQGTGAADDSGLPNDRFFAVRPEGSVSTLKIQRTERGDSAVYLCASSLLGSGGTGELFFGEGSRLTVL.

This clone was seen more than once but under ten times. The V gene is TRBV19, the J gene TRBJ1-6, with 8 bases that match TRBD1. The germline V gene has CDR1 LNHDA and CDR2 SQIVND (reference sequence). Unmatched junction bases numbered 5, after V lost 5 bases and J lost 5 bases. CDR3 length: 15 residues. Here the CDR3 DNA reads TGTGCCAGTAGTGCCCGGACAGGGAATAATTCACCCCTCCACTTT. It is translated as CASSARTGNNSPLHF.

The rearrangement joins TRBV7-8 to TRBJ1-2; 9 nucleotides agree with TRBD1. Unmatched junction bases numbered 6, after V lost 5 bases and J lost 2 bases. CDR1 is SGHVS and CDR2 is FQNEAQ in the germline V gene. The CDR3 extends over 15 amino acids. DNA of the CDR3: TGTGCCAGCAGCATGGGGACAGGGTCAAACTATGGCTACACCTTC. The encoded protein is CASSMGTGSNYGYTF.